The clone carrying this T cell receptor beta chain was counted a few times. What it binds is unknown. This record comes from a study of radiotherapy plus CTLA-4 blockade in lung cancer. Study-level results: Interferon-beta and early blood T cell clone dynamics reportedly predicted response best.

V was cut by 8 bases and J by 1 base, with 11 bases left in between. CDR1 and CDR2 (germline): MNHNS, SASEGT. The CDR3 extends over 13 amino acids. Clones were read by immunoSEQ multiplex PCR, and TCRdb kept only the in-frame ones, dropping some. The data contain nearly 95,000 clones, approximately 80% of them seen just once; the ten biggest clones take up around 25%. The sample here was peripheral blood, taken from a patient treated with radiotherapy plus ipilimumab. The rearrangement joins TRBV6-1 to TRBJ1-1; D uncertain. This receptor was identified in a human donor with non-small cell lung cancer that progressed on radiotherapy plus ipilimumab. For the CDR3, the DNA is TGTGCCAGCCGGCTTATGGGGAACACTGAAGCTTTCTTT. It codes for CASRLMGNTEAFF.